Following are 32 T cell receptor beta chains from one sample sequenced in a study of shared clonotypes between healthy human individuals. The repertoire was sequenced with immunoSEQ multiplex PCR; TCRdb's copy has only in-frame clones and lacks some. The sample shows about 1 million clones, around 74% of them seen only once. Sequenced material: memory CD4+ T cells sorted from blood. The subset was: CD45RA-negative fraction. The receptors come from a young man in good health.

The chain combines TRBV28 with TRBJ1-1; D is undetermined. The V and J ends lost 3 bases and 5 bases respectively, with 10 bases between them. This CDR3 spans 13 amino acids. CDR1 and CDR2 from the germline V gene are MDHEN and SYDVKM. For the CDR3, the DNA is TGTGCCAGCAGTTTCGGGAGGGTGACTGAAGCTTTCTTT. As protein: CASSFGRVTEAFF.

The V and J genes are TRBV30 and TRBJ2-2; D may be TRBD2 (6 bases). Germline lookup yields CDR1 GTSNPN and CDR2 SVGIG (reference sequence). This CDR3 is 15 amino acids long. V shed 0 bases and J shed 5 bases, with 13 bases lying between them. CDR3 amino acids: CAWSVRTAGTGELFF. The CDR3 region has the DNA TGTGCCTGGAGTGTACGAACGGCGGGGACCGGGGAGCTGTTTTTT.

Comment on this clone: Distinct nucleotide sequences in the sample also encode this CDR3. The chain links TRBV11-3 to TRBJ2-1; TRBD1 aligns across 7 bases. Germline V gives CDR1 SGHNT, CDR2 YENEEA. The trim removed 1 base at V and 2 bases at J, leaving 2 bases unmatched. There are 15 residues in the CDR3. This chain's CDR3 is CASSLGQGPYNEQFF. In DNA, the CDR3 is TGTGCCAGCAGCTTAGGACAGGGCCCCTACAATGAGCAGTTCTTC.

This clone was observed a handful of times. The V gene is TRBV27, the J gene TRBJ1-4; TRBD1 might be the D (6 bases). V lost 6 bases to trimming and J lost 6 bases, with 14 bases between them. Germline loops: CDR1 MNHEY, CDR2 SMNVEV (reference sequence). There are 14 residues in the CDR3. As DNA, the CDR3 is TGTGCCAGCAGCTCCGGACAGCAGCATGAAAAACTGTTTTTT. It is translated as CASSSGQQHEKLFF.

J is TRBJ2-7 and V is TRBV27; 12 nucleotides agree with TRBD2. Germline V gene sequence: CDR1 MNHEY, CDR2 SMNVEV (reference sequence). Unmatched junction bases numbered 9, after V lost 6 bases and J lost 6 bases. CDR3 length: 15 amino acids. The CDR3 DNA reads TGTGCCAGCAGCCGCCGACTAGCGGGAGTATCCGAGCAGTACTTC. Amino acids: CASSRRLAGVSEQYF.

This clone was counted between two and nine times. The V gene is TRBV28, the J gene TRBJ1-2; a possible D gene is TRBD1 (5 bases). Trimming pared 3 bases from V and 0 bases from J, leaving 8 bases between. The germline gives CDR1 MDHEN, CDR2 SYDVKM. The length of the CDR3 is 14 residues. The CDR3 sequence is CASSFGGTNYGYTF. The CDR3, as DNA: TGTGCCAGCAGTTTTGGGGGGACTAACTATGGCTACACCTTC.

In this sample, this clone turned up many times. Other DNA sequences in the sample encode the same CDR3. V usage is TRBV5-6 and J usage is TRBJ2-7; D might be TRBD1 (6 bases). V gave up 2 bases and J gave up 7 bases, with 7 bases separating them. The CDR3 spans 11 residues. Per germline, CDR1 SGHDT and CDR2 YYEEEE. The CDR3: CASSFDREQYF. The CDR3 DNA is TGTGCCAGCAGCTTTGACAGGGAGCAGTACTTC.

V is TRBV2 and J is TRBJ2-3, with D perhaps given as TRBD1 or TRBD2 (6 bases each). Germline values: CDR1 SNHLY, CDR2 FYNNEI. The CDR3 has 14 amino acids. The V and J ends lost 7 bases and 4 bases respectively, with 15 bases between them. CDR3 protein: CASNGGLSPDTQYF. The DNA for the CDR3 is TGTGCCAGCAATGGGGGGCTTTCCCCAGATACGCAGTATTTT.

The chain uses TRBV27 and TRBJ2-7; 11 bases match TRBD2. CDR1 MNHEY and CDR2 SMNVEV come from the germline V gene (reference sequence). This CDR3 contains 14 residues. J was trimmed by 5 bases and V by 6 bases; bases with no gene match: 6. The CDR3 DNA is TGTGCCAGCAGCAAACTAGCGGGAGTAGACGAGCAGTACTTC. This sequence encodes CASSKLAGVDEQYF.

On this clone itself: The sample has other DNA sequences that encode this CDR3 too. The chain recombines TRBV27 with TRBJ2-7, with D unresolved. Trimming took off 5 bases at V and 1 base at J, with 9 bases between the two ends. Germline V CDR1 and CDR2: MNHEY, SMNVEV (reference sequence). This CDR3 spans 13 amino acids. CDR3 in DNA: TGTGCCAGCAGTCGGACGGAGTCCTACGAGCAGTACTTC. Protein sequence: CASSRTESYEQYF.

This clone has only a few counts. The rearrangement links TRBV28 to TRBJ1-6; 7 nucleotides match TRBD1. J gave up 7 bases and V 3 bases, and 6 bases lay outside the gene matches. From germline, CDR1 is MDHEN and CDR2 SYDVKM. The CDR3 contains 15 residues. CDR3 DNA: TGTGCCAGCAGTTTGACAGGGATTCTCAATTCACCCCTCCACTTT. Its protein is CASSLTGILNSPLHF.

This chain joins TRBV28 and TRBJ1-1; 7 nucleotides match TRBD1. After removal of 9 bases from V and 6 bases from J, the junction contained 4 bases not matched to a gene. The length of the CDR3 is 11 residues. Germline loops: CDR1 MDHEN, CDR2 SYDVKM. CDR3 sequence reads: CASKGASEAFF. The CDR3, as DNA: TGTGCCAGTAAGGGGGCCTCTGAAGCTTTCTTT.

This clone has just one count. The gene calls are TRBV9 and TRBJ1-6; possible D gene TRBD1, 5 bases. Trimming removed 9 bases at V and 6 bases at J, with 25 bases between. The CDR3 runs 17 residues. CDR1 is SGDLS and CDR2 is YYNGEE in the germline V gene. The CDR3 nucleotides read TGTGCCAACTACTTGGGACTAGGGACCGTTCCTAATTCACCCCTCCACTTT. It specifies CANYLGLGTVPNSPLHF.

A remark on this clone: This specimen includes other DNA sequences encoding the same CDR3. The chain is built from TRBV30 and TRBJ1-5; 9 bases are shared with TRBD1. Unmatched junction bases numbered 4, after V lost 3 bases and J lost 4 bases. The CDR3 is made up of 14 amino acids. Germline V gene lookup returns CDR1 GTSNPN and CDR2 SVGIG (reference sequence). In nucleotides, the CDR3 is TGTGCCTGGAGCCGAGACAGGGGGAATCAGCCCCAGCATTTT. This translates into CAWSRDRGNQPQHF.

Remarks on this clone: Different DNA sequences within this sample yield the same CDR3. The chain uses TRBV5-4 and TRBJ1-5, with D possibly TRBD1 on 5 matching bases. V was trimmed by 0 bases and J by 5 bases, leaving 9 bases between them. From germline, CDR1 is SGHNT and CDR2 YYREEE (reference sequence). CDR3 size: 14 residues. CDR3 in DNA: TGTGCCAGCAGCTTGGGAGGGGTAGATCAGCCCCAGCATTTT. The encoded protein is CASSLGGVDQPQHF.

This rearrangement joins TRBV5-1 to TRBJ1-1; tentative D call: TRBD1 (5 bases). Trimming stripped 0 bases from V and 4 bases from J, with 13 bases between. This CDR3 spans 15 amino acids. Germline-derived CDR1 and CDR2 are SGHRS and YFSETQ. The CDR3 is CASSLDTPGLTEAFF. Written as DNA, the CDR3 is TGCGCCAGCAGCTTGGATACCCCGGGACTCACTGAAGCTTTCTTT.

J is TRBJ1-1 and V is TRBV30; 7 bases are shared with TRBD1. V lost 0 bases, J lost 7 bases, and 5 bases stayed unmatched. Per the germline V gene, CDR1 is GTSNPN and CDR2 is SVGIG (reference sequence). This CDR3 has 13 amino acids. CDR3 sequence: CAWSVQGQSEAFF. The CDR3 nucleotides read TGTGCCTGGAGTGTACAGGGGCAAAGTGAAGCTTTCTTT.

This rearrangement joins TRBV28 to TRBJ1-3; TRBD1 aligns across 12 bases. This CDR3 spans 14 amino acids. Germline values: CDR1 MDHEN, CDR2 SYDVKM. V was clipped by 10 bases and J by 1 base; unmatched bases: 2. The CDR3 reads CATGQGASGNTIYF. The CDR3 coding sequence is TGTGCCACGGGACAGGGGGCATCTGGAAACACCATATATTTT.

A single count supports this clone. This chain connects TRBV4-1 to TRBJ2-4; D unresolved. In germline, CDR1 is MGHRA, CDR2 YSYEKL. The length of the CDR3 is 17 residues. Deletions cut 0 bases from V and 0 bases from J, with 12 bases between. In DNA form, the CDR3 reads TGCGCCAGCAGCCAAGATCCTGGCAGCCTAGCCAAAAACATTCAGTACTTC. It specifies CASSQDPGSLAKNIQYF.

The V gene is TRBV30, the J gene TRBJ1-6; no definite D call. The CDR3 extends over 12 amino acids. Trimming took off 4 bases at V and 8 bases at J, with 9 bases between the two ends. Germline loops: CDR1 GTSNPN, CDR2 SVGIG (reference sequence). The CDR3 here is CAWTTGDSPLHF. The DNA of the CDR3 is TGTGCCTGGACCACCGGTGATTCACCCCTCCACTTT.

In nucleotides, the CDR3 is TGTGCCAGTAGCACGATGGGGGGGGAGCTGTTTTTT. Its translation is CASSTMGGELFF. The V gene is TRBV19, the J gene TRBJ2-2; D gene unclear. The CDR3 consists of 12 residues. Germline-derived CDR1 and CDR2 are LNHDA and SQIVND (reference sequence). The V gene lost 6 bases and the J gene lost 8 bases, with 10 bases spanning the gap.

Here the CDR3 reads CASGTGTPADTQYF. The CDR3 DNA follows: TGCGCCAGCGGAACCGGGACCCCCGCAGATACGCAGTATTTT. The rearrangement joins TRBV5-1 to TRBJ2-3; either TRBD1 or TRBD2 may fit D (5 bases each). The germline CDR1 and CDR2 sequences are SGHRS and YFSETQ. V was pared by 7 bases and J by 4 bases, with 16 bases between. The length of the CDR3 is 14 residues.

This clone was seen a few times. The chain carries TRBV27 and TRBJ1-5; 7 positions agree with TRBD1. The CDR3 extends over 14 amino acids. The V gene's germline CDR1 is MNHEY and CDR2 SMNVEV (reference sequence). V gave up 6 bases and J gave up 5 bases; unmatched junction bases: 7. This chain's CDR3 is CASSPTGPDQPQHF. CDR3 coding DNA: TGTGCCAGCAGCCCGACAGGGCCGGATCAGCCCCAGCATTTT.

This clone was observed a single time. The chain combines TRBV19 with TRBJ2-1; 7 bases are a match to TRBD2. Germline-derived CDR1 and CDR2 are LNHDA and SQIVND (reference sequence). Unmatched junction bases numbered 7, after V lost 4 bases and J lost 4 bases. CDR3 length equals 15 residues. CDR3 region: CASSRGEGFYNEQFF. The CDR3 nucleotides read TGTGCCAGTAGTAGAGGGGAGGGATTTTACAATGAGCAGTTCTTC.

This sequence joins TRBV7-8 and TRBJ2-3; D ambiguous. Germline lookup yields CDR1 SGHVS and CDR2 FQNEAQ. There are 16 residues in the CDR3. V lost 2 bases and J 0 bases, leaving 12 bases between the germline ends. CDR3 region: CASSLWQARSTDTQYF. DNA for the CDR3: TGTGCCAGCAGCTTATGGCAGGCCCGAAGCACAGATACGCAGTATTTT.

This clone was detected a few times. The rearrangement uses TRBV4-1 and TRBJ2-1, with TRBD2 matching over 9 bases. Germline V CDR1 and CDR2: MGHRA, YSYEKL. This CDR3 spans 16 amino acids. V was pared by 1 base and J by 3 bases, with 4 bases of the junction left unmatched. The CDR3 loop is CASSQGTSGFYNEQFF. CDR3 nucleotides: TGCGCCAGCAGCCAAGGAACTAGCGGGTTCTACAATGAGCAGTTCTTC.

The rearrangement uses TRBV30 and TRBJ2-5, with D unresolved. Germline CDR1 reads GTSNPN; CDR2 reads SVGIG (reference sequence). Trimming pared 8 bases from V and 5 bases from J, leaving 15 bases between. This CDR3 contains 12 residues. The DNA of the CDR3 is TGTGCCCAAGGAGACCCCTGGGAGACCCAGTACTTC. Amino acids: CAQGDPWETQYF.

The chain combines TRBV7-2 with TRBJ1-1, with 8 bases lining up with TRBD1. Germline V CDR1 and CDR2: SGHTA, FQGNSA. This CDR3 region has 15 residues. V dropped 4 bases and J dropped 6; count of bases not matched to a gene: 10. This chain's CDR3 is CASSSRRGLRAEAFF. The CDR3 region has the DNA TGTGCCAGCAGCTCCCGCAGGGGGCTTAGGGCTGAAGCTTTCTTT.

The chain has TRBV2 and TRBJ1-5; possible D gene TRBD1, 6 bases. V gave up 5 bases and J gave up 7 bases, with 12 bases separating them. The CDR3 has 13 residues. The germline V gene encodes CDR1 SNHLY and CDR2 FYNNEI. This CDR3 reads CASSQEGGQPQHF. In DNA form, the CDR3 reads TGTGCCAGCAGTCAGGAGGGGGGCCAGCCCCAGCATTTT.

V usage is TRBV7-6 and J usage is TRBJ2-3; TRBD2 agrees at 11 bases. Germline V gives CDR1 SGHVS, CDR2 FNYEAQ. The J segment lost 3 bases and the V segment lost 6 bases, leaving 5 bases of the junction unmatched. The CDR3 is made up of 15 amino acids. This chain's CDR3 is CASRITSGGTDTQYF. The CDR3 coding sequence is TGTGCCAGCAGAATCACTAGCGGGGGAACAGATACGCAGTATTTT.

In regard to this clone: Its ends do not fully match the called genes, so a read error is possible. The chain links TRBV7-9 to TRBJ1-1; TRBD1 is a possible D gene (5 bases). Germline V lookup: CDR1 SEHNR, CDR2 FQNEAQ (reference sequence). The CDR3 totals 13 residues. CDR3 DNA sequence: TGTGCCAGCAGCTTCCGGGGGAACCCTGAAGCTTTCTTT. This encodes CASSFRGNPEAFF.

This sequence joins TRBV6-1 and TRBJ1-5; 8 positions match TRBD1. Germline V lookup: CDR1 MNHNS, CDR2 SASEGT. CDR3 size: 16 residues. The junction had 8 bases not matched to a gene; V was cut back by 4 bases and J by 3 bases. The CDR3 sequence is CASSGTGGRINQPQHF. CDR3 coding DNA: TGTGCCAGCAGTGGTACAGGGGGTCGGATCAATCAGCCCCAGCATTTT.